A single sample is the source of the 3 T cell receptor beta chains below, sequenced in a study of cytomegalovirus exposure and HLA in healthy donors. The PCR ran on 60 Vbeta and 13 Jbeta primers. The method was immunoSEQ multiplex PCR; TCRdb's version includes in-frame clones alone and lacks a portion of them. The sample records roughly 250,000 clones, under 90% being singletons. Sequencing used PBMCs. The receptor source for this set is a girl aged 2 to 9 in good health and CMV-seronegative.

The chain couples TRBV5-1 to TRBJ2-3; D remains ambiguous. Germline CDR1 reads SGHRS; CDR2 reads YFSETQ. There are 13 residues in the CDR3. V shed 5 bases and J shed 3 bases, with 10 bases lying between them. CDR3 DNA sequence: TGCGCCAGCAGTAATATAGTAACAGATACGCAGTATTTT. Protein sequence: CASSNIVTDTQYF.

The rearrangement links TRBV6-1 to TRBJ2-7, with D perhaps TRBD1 (8 bases). Germline assignment: CDR1 MNHNS and CDR2 SASEGT. V was cut by 1 base and J by 9 bases, with 19 bases left in between. The CDR3 has 15 residues. The CDR3 is CASSEGTGRDWWQYF. DNA of the CDR3: TGTGCCAGCAGTGAAGGGACAGGGAGGGACTGGTGGCAGTACTTC.

The chain joins TRBV9 to TRBJ1-1; D remains unclear. V was pared by 4 bases and J by 9 bases, with 7 bases between. CDR1 is SGDLS, CDR2 YYNGEE, per germline. CDR3 length equals 10 residues. The CDR3 DNA follows: TGTGCCAGCAGCCCTATGCAAGCTTTCTTT. Protein product: CASSPMQAFF.